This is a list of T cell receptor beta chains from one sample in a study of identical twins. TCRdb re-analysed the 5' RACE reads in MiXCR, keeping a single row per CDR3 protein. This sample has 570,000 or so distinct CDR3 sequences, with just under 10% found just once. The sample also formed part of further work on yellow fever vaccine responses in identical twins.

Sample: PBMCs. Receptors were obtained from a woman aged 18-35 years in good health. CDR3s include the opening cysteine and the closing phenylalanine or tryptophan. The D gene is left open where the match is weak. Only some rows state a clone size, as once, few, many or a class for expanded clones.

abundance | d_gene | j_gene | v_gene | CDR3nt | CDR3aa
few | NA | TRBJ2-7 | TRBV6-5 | TGTGCCAGCAGTTACTCGGGCGACCGGACTTACGAGCAGTACTTC | CASSYSGDRTYEQYF
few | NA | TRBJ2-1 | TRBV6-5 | TGTGCCAGCAGTTACGGCTCGGGGAGCTCCTACAATGAGCAGTTCTTC | CASSYGSGSSYNEQFF
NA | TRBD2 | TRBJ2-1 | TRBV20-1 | TGCAGTGCTAGAGGTGGGACTAGCATCTCATACAATGAGCAGTTCTTC | CSARGGTSISYNEQFF
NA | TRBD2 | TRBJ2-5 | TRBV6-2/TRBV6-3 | TGTGCCAGCAGTAAACAGACTAGCGGAGTCGCGGGGAAGACCCAGTACTTC | CASSKQTSGVAGKTQYF
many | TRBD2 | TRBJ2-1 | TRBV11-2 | TGTGCCAGCAGCCCCGGGGGGGAGTTAAATGAGCAGTTCTTC | CASSPGGELNEQFF
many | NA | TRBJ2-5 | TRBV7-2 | TGTGCCAGCAGCTTAGCCAGGCAAGAGACCCAGTACTTC | CASSLARQETQYF
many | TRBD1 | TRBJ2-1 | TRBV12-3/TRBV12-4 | TGTGCCAGCAGCCCCCCTACAGGGGGATCGGATGAGCAGTTCTTC | CASSPPTGGSDEQFF
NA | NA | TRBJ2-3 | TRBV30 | TGTGCCTGGAATCCCGGGAAGAGCACAGATACGCAGTATTTT | CAWNPGKSTDTQYF
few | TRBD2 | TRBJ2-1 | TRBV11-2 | TGTGCCAGCAGCTTAGCTGCTAGCGGTCCCTACAATGAGCAGTTCTTC | CASSLAASGPYNEQFF
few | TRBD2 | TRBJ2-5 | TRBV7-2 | TGTGCCAGCAGCCCACTAGCGGGGCTAGCTTCACAAGAGACCCAGTACTTC | CASSPLAGLASQETQYF
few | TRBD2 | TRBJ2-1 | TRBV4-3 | TGCGCCAGCAGCCAAGATACTAGCGGGAGACCTTTTGATGAGCAGTTCTTC | CASSQDTSGRPFDEQFF
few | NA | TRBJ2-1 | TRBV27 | TGTGCCAGCAGACCGGGACACACCTCCAATGAGCAGTTCTTC | CASRPGHTSNEQFF
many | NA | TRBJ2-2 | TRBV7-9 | TGTGCCAGCAGCTTAGACCGAGCCACCGGGGAGCTGTTTTTT | CASSLDRATGELFF
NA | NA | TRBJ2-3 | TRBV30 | TGTGCCTGGAGTGACCTCTCCTCAGGCACAGATACGCAGTATTTT | CAWSDLSSGTDTQYF
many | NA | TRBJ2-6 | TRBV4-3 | TGCGCCAGCAGCCAAGATTCGAGCTCTGGGGCCAACGTCCTGACTTTC | CASSQDSSSGANVLTF
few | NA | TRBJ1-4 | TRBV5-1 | TGCGCCAGCAGCCCACGCCCGGCCGGGGCAACTAATGAAAAACTGTTTTTT | CASSPRPAGATNEKLFF
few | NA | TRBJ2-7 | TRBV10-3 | TGTGCCATCAGTGAGACTCGAGGGAACGAGCAGTACTTC | CAISETRGNEQYF
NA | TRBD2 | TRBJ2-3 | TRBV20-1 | TGCAGTACGATAGCGGGAGGGTCCACAGATACGCAGTATTTT | CSTIAGGSTDTQYF
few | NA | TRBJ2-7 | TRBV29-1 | TGCAGCGTCAGAAAGACAGCGGACCACTACGAGCAGTACTTC | CSVRKTADHYEQYF
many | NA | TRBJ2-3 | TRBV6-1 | TGTGCCAGCAGCGGGCGGCGGGATACGCAGTATTTT | CASSGRRDTQYF
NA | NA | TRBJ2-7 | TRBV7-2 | TGTGCCAGCAGCCCGAGGCAGGCCTCCTACGAGCAGTACTTC | CASSPRQASYEQYF
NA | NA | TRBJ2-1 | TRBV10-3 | TGTGCCATCAGCCCGACTTCAAGCGGCAGCTCCTACAATGAGCAGTTCTTC | CAISPTSSGSSYNEQFF
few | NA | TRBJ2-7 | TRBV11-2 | TGTGCCAGCAGCTTAGGTATTAGCGCAGGTGCCAGCTACGAGCAGTACTTC | CASSLGISAGASYEQYF
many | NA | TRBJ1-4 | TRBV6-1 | TGTGCCAGCAGGGGGACCCTACGGGGTGAAAAACTGTTTTTT | CASRGTLRGEKLFF
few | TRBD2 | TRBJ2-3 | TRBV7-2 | TGTGCCAGCAGCTTAGACGCTCTAGCGGGGGGGCTGGGCACAGATACGCAGTATTTT | CASSLDALAGGLGTDTQYF
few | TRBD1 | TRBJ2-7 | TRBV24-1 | TGTGCCACCAGTGATTCCGGGACAGGGGCCTACGAGCAGTACTTC | CATSDSGTGAYEQYF
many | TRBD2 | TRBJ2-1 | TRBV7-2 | TGTGCCAGCAGCTTAGAACTAGCGGTCTACAATGAGCAGTTCTTC | CASSLELAVYNEQFF
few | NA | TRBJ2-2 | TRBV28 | TGTGCCAGCAGTGAACTAGCTTCGAACACCGGGGAGCTGTTTTTT | CASSELASNTGELFF
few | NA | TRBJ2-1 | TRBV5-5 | TGTGCCAGCAGCTTGCGGGGGTTCGGTTACAGGAATGAGCAGTTCTTC | CASSLRGFGYRNEQFF
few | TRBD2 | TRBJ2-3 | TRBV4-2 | TGTGCCAGCAGCCAACCCCCTGGCACTAGCGGGACAGATACGCAGTATTTT | CASSQPPGTSGTDTQYF
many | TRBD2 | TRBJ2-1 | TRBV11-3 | TGTGCCAGCAGTCCGACTAGCGGGAGCCGGGAGCAGTTCTTC | CASSPTSGSREQFF
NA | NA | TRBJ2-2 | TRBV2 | NA | CASSRGLETKNTGELFFF
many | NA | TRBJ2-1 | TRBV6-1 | TGTGCCAGCACTCTAAGGGTGGGTGATGAGCAGTTCTTC | CASTLRVGDEQFF